These T cell receptor beta chains were read from a single sample in a study of blood T cell repertoires in COVID-19. Some clones are missing from TCRdb's copy, which holds only in-frame ones; the method was immunoSEQ multiplex PCR. This sample yields around 230,000 clones, of which about 82% are seen a single time; roughly 4.6% belongs to the top ten. The sample comprised peripheral blood. The receptors were sampled from a man aged 50 to 60 with COVID-19, enrolled during active disease. CDR3s include the opening cysteine and the closing phenylalanine or tryptophan. The D gene is left open where the match is weak. Only some rows state a clone size, as once, few, many or a class for expanded clones.

D gene: TRBD1
J gene: TRBJ2-4
V gene: TRBV5-1
clone size: .
CDR3 protein: CASSSDRAGNIQYF
CDR3 DNA: TGCGCCAGCAGCTCGGACAGGGCGGGAAACATTCAGTACTTC

D gene: .
J gene: TRBJ2-7
V gene: TRBV3-1/TRBV3-2
clone size: .
CDR3 protein: CASSQVRVGEQYF
CDR3 DNA: TGTGCCAGCAGCCAAGTTCGGGTCGGCGAGCAGTACTTC

D gene: TRBD1
J gene: TRBJ1-3
V gene: TRBV3-1/TRBV3-2
clone size: .
CDR3 protein: CASSPIGQVSGNTIYF
CDR3 DNA: TGTGCCAGCAGCCCAATCGGACAGGTCTCTGGAAACACCATATATTTT

D gene: .
J gene: TRBJ2-3
V gene: TRBV7-3
clone size: .
CDR3 protein: CASSFPQGTQYF
CDR3 DNA: TGTGCCAGCAGCTTCCCGCAGGGTACGCAGTATTTT

D gene: .
J gene: TRBJ1-5
V gene: TRBV11-1
clone size: .
CDR3 protein: CASSLWEGQPQHF
CDR3 DNA: TGTGCCAGCAGCTTATGGGAGGGGCAGCCCCAGCATTTT

D gene: .
J gene: TRBJ2-7
V gene: TRBV27
clone size: .
CDR3 protein: CASSLSLGADRPYEQYF
CDR3 DNA: TGTGCCAGCAGTTTGAGTCTTGGGGCCGACCGTCCCTACGAGCAGTACTTC

D gene: TRBD1
J gene: TRBJ1-6
V gene: TRBV6-1
clone size: .
CDR3 protein: CASSEWDSSSYNSPLHF
CDR3 DNA: TGTGCCAGCAGTGAATGGGACAGCAGCTCCTATAATTCACCCCTCCACTTT

D gene: .
J gene: TRBJ1-2
V gene: TRBV5-1
clone size: .
CDR3 protein: CASSPSFDYGYTF
CDR3 DNA: TGCGCCAGCAGCCCCTCGTTTGACTATGGCTACACCTTC

D gene: TRBD1
J gene: TRBJ1-1
V gene: TRBV4-1
clone size: .
CDR3 protein: CASSGTVRGTEAFF
CDR3 DNA: TGCGCCAGTTCCGGGACAGTGAGAGGGACTGAAGCTTTCTTT

D gene: .
J gene: TRBJ1-5
V gene: TRBV5-1
clone size: .
CDR3 protein: CASSAGGRDQPQHF
CDR3 DNA: TGCGCCAGCTCGGCGGGGGGTCGGGATCAGCCCCAGCATTTT

D gene: .
J gene: TRBJ1-4
V gene: TRBV7-6
clone size: .
CDR3 protein: CASSPEGQNEKLFF
CDR3 DNA: TGTGCCAGCAGCCCAGAGGGCCAGAATGAAAAACTGTTTTTT

D gene: .
J gene: TRBJ1-1
V gene: TRBV12-5
clone size: .
CDR3 protein: CASGLGGGSFEAFF
CDR3 DNA: TGTGCTAGTGGTTTGGGTGGGGGGTCTTTTGAAGCTTTCTTT

D gene: .
J gene: TRBJ1-2
V gene: TRBV12-3/TRBV12-4
clone size: .
CDR3 protein: CASSRNGGYGYTF
CDR3 DNA: TGTGCCAGCAGCCGCAACGGAGGCTATGGCTACACCTTC

D gene: .
J gene: TRBJ2-2
V gene: TRBV12-3/TRBV12-4
clone size: once
CDR3 protein: CASSLVGGGELFF
CDR3 DNA: TGTGCCAGCAGTTTAGTGGGGGGCGGGGAGCTGTTTTTT

D gene: TRBD1
J gene: TRBJ1-6
V gene: TRBV5-4
clone size: .
CDR3 protein: CASSDRDSNSPLHF
CDR3 DNA: TGTGCCAGCAGCGACCGGGACAGTAATTCACCCCTCCACTTT

D gene: TRBD1
J gene: TRBJ1-4
V gene: TRBV7-9
clone size: .
CDR3 protein: CASNPTGNTNEKLFF
CDR3 DNA: TGTGCCAGCAACCCGACAGGGAACACTAATGAAAAACTGTTTTTT

D gene: .
J gene: TRBJ1-1
V gene: TRBV5-1
clone size: once
CDR3 protein: CASSLAQGGTEAFF
CDR3 DNA: TGCGCCAGCAGCTTGGCCCAGGGAGGCACTGAAGCTTTCTTT

D gene: .
J gene: TRBJ2-3
V gene: TRBV2
clone size: .
CDR3 protein: CASSEAWLSSTDTQYF
CDR3 DNA: TGTGCCAGCAGTGAAGCGTGGCTCTCTAGCACAGATACGCAGTATTTT

D gene: .
J gene: TRBJ1-1
V gene: TRBV7-2
clone size: .
CDR3 protein: CASSPWTGSGTEAFF
CDR3 DNA: TGTGCCAGCAGCCCCTGGACGGGGTCGGGCACTGAAGCTTTCTTT

D gene: TRBD1
J gene: TRBJ1-1
V gene: TRBV11-3
clone size: .
CDR3 protein: CASSLGRGTEAFF
CDR3 DNA: TGTGCCAGCAGCTTAGGCAGGGGGACTGAAGCTTTCTTT

D gene: .
J gene: TRBJ1-5
V gene: TRBV19
clone size: .
CDR3 protein: CASSMSGSRDNQPQHF
CDR3 DNA: TGTGCCAGTAGTATGAGTGGTAGCAGGGACAATCAGCCCCAGCATTTT

D gene: TRBD2
J gene: TRBJ2-1
V gene: TRBV6-2/TRBV6-3
clone size: .
CDR3 protein: CASSWGGTSYNEQFF
CDR3 DNA: TGTGCCAGCAGTTGGGGGGGGACGTCCTACAATGAGCAGTTCTTC

D gene: .
J gene: TRBJ2-1
V gene: TRBV7-2
clone size: .
CDR3 protein: CASSLQRTSYNEQFF
CDR3 DNA: TGTGCCAGCAGCCTCCAGCGTACCTCCTACAATGAGCAGTTCTTC

D gene: .
J gene: TRBJ1-3
V gene: TRBV7-2
clone size: .
CDR3 protein: CASSLDPYSGNTIYF
CDR3 DNA: TGTGCCAGCAGCTTAGATCCCTACTCTGGAAACACCATATATTTT

D gene: .
J gene: TRBJ2-7
V gene: TRBV27
clone size: .
CDR3 protein: CASSRVQTSYEQYF
CDR3 DNA: TGTGCCAGCAGTCGGGTCCAAACCTCCTACGAGCAGTACTTC

D gene: TRBD1
J gene: TRBJ2-3
V gene: TRBV3-1/TRBV3-2
clone size: .
CDR3 protein: CASSQAGTGRYTQYF
CDR3 DNA: TGTGCCAGCAGCCAAGCCGGGACAGGGCGGTATACGCAGTATTTT

D gene: TRBD2
J gene: TRBJ2-7
V gene: TRBV30
clone size: .
CDR3 protein: CAWSVSSGGARYEQYF
CDR3 DNA: TGTGCCTGGAGTGTAAGCAGCGGGGGGGCGAGGTACGAGCAGTACTTC

D gene: TRBD2
J gene: TRBJ2-1
V gene: TRBV7-8
clone size: once
CDR3 protein: CASSLPSGLAGLDYNEQFF
CDR3 DNA: TGTGCCAGCAGCTTGCCCTCGGGACTAGCGGGGTTGGACTACAATGAGCAGTTCTTC

D gene: .
J gene: TRBJ1-2
V gene: TRBV5-4
clone size: .
CDR3 protein: CASSSGLVPDYGYTF
CDR3 DNA: TGTGCCAGCAGCTCCGGGTTAGTTCCAGACTATGGCTACACCTTC